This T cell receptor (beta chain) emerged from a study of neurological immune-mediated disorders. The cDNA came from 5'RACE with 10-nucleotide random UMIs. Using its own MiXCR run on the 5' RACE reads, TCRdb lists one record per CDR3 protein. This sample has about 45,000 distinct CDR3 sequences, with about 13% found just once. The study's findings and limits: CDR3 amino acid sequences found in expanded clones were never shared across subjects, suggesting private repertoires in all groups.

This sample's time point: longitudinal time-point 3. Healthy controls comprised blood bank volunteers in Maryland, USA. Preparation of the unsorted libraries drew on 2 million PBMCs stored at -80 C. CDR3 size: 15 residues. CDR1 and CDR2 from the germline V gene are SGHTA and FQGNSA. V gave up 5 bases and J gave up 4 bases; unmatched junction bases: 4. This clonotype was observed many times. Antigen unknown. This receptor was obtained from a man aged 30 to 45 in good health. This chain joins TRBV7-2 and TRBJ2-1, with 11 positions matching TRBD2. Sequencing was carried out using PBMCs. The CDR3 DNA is TGTGCCAGCAGCCCGGGACTAGCGGTATACAATGAGCAGTTCTTC. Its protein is CASSPGLAVYNEQFF.